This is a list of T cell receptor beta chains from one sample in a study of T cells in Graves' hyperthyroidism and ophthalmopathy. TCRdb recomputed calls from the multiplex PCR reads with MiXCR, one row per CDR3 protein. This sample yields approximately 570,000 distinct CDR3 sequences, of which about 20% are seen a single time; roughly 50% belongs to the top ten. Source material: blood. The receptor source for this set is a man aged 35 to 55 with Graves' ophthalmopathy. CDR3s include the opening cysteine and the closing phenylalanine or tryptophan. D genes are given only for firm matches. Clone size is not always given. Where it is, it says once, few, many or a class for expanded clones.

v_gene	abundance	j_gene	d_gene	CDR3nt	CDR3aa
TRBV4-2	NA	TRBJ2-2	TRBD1	TGTGCCAGCAGCCAAGGCCAGGGGGCGCTCCCCGGGGAGCTGTTTTTT	CASSQGQGALPGELFF
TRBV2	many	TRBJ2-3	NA	TGTGCCAGCAGCGCGTTTGGCACAGATACGCAGTATTTT	CASSAFGTDTQYF
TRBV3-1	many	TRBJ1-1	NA	TGTGCCAGCAGACCAGGCGGTCAGGACACTGAAGCTTTCTTT	CASRPGGQDTEAFF
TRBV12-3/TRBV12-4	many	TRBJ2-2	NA	TGTGCCAGCAGTTTACAGGAACGCGGGGAGCTGTTTTTT	CASSLQERGELFF
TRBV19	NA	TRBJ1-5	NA	TGTGCCAGTAACTGGGACTTTGGTCAGCCCCAGCATTTT	CASNWDFGQPQHF
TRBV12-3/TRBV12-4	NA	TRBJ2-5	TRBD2	TGTGCCAGCAGTCCGCGGACTAGCGGGAGGGGGGAGACCCAGTACTTC	CASSPRTSGRGETQYF
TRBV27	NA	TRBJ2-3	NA	TGTGCCAGCAGCCATTGGGGGGCGCGGGGCACAGATACGCAGTATTTT	CASSHWGARGTDTQYF
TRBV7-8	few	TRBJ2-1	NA	TGTGCCAGCAGCCCTGAGCGGGCCTACAATGAGCAGTTCTTC	CASSPERAYNEQFF
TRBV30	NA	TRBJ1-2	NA	TGTGCCTGGCTGGGCTATAACTATGGCTACACCTTC	CAWLGYNYGYTF
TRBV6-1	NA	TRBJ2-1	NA	TGTGCCAGCCAAAATCATCTGGGCAATGAGCAGTTCTTC	CASQNHLGNEQFF
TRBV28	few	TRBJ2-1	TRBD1	TGTGCCAGCATTCGGCAGGGGGCAAATGAGCAGTTCTTC	CASIRQGANEQFF
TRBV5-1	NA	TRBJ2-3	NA	TGCGCCAGCAGCGTCAGACAGTTAGATACGCAGTATTTT	CASSVRQLDTQYF
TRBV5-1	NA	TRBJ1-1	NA	TGCGCCAGCAGCTTGGGCCCCGCGAGCACTGAAGCTTTCTTT	CASSLGPASTEAFF
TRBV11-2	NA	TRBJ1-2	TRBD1	TGTGCCAGCAGCTTAGTCGGCGACAGGGGACATGGCTACACCTTC	CASSLVGDRGHGYTF
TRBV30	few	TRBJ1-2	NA	TGTGCCTGGAGTGGCGACAGGCGGAACTATGGCTACACCTTC	CAWSGDRRNYGYTF
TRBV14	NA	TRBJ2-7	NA	TGTGCCAGCAGCCAGACGTCCGGGACATATTGGAACGAGCAGTACTTC	CASSQTSGTYWNEQYF
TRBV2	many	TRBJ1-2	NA	TGTGCCAGCAGTGCAACCACAGGGAACTATGGCTACACCTTC	CASSATTGNYGYTF
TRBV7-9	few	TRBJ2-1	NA	TGTGCCAGCAGCCCGGGGGACAGCAACAATGAGCAGTTCTTC	CASSPGDSNNEQFF
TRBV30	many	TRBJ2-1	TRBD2	TGTGCCTGGAGTCTCGGACTAGTAGGCTACAATGAGCAGTTCTTC	CAWSLGLVGYNEQFF
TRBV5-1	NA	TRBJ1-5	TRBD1	TGCGCCAGCAGCTTGGGGGACAGGACGACTAATCAGCCCCAGCATTTT	CASSLGDRTTNQPQHF
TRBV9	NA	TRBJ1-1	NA	TGTGCCAGCAGCGACACAGTTAACACTGAAGCTTTCTTT	CASSDTVNTEAFF
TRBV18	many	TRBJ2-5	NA	TGTGCCAGCTCACGAGAGACTTCGGGGGAGACCCAGTACTTC	CASSRETSGETQYF
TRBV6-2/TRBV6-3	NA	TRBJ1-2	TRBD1	TGTGCCAGCAGCAACCGGGACAGGTACTTCTATGGCTACACCTTC	CASSNRDRYFYGYTF
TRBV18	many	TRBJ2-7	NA	TGTGCCAGCTCACCAATCGACGGCATCTACGAGCAGTACTTC	CASSPIDGIYEQYF
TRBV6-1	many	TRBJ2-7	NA	TGTGCCAGCACCGCCCGGATGTTCGACGAGCAGTACTTC	CASTARMFDEQYF
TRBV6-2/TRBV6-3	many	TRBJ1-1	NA	TGTGCCAGCAGTTACTCGGGAGGGGCGAACACTGAAGCTTTCTTT	CASSYSGGANTEAFF
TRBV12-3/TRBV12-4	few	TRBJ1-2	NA	TGTGCCAGCAGTTTTACGGGGGCGGTGGGCTACACCTTC	CASSFTGAVGYTF
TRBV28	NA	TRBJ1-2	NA	TGTGCCAGCAGTTTATTATGGAGTCCTGGCTACACCTTC	CASSLLWSPGYTF
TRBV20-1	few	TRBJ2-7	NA	TGCAGTGCTAGAAGGGACTTGAGCCCCGAGCAGTACTTC	CSARRDLSPEQYF
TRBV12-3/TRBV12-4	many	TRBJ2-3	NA	TGTGCCAGCAGTCCTCCCGAGAAGGGGGGAGATACGCAGTATTTT	CASSPPEKGGDTQYF
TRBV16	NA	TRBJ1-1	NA	TGTGCCAGCAGCTTCCAGGGAATTCGGGCGGGGGAAGCTTTCTTT	CASSFQGIRAGEAFF
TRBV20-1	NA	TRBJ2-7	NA	TGCAGTGCCGCGGACAGAAGCTCCTACGAGCAGTACTTC	CSAADRSSYEQYF
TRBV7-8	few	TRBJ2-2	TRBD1	TGTGCCAGCAGCTTAGGGGACAGGGGGCGCACCGGGGAGCTGTTTTTT	CASSLGDRGRTGELFF
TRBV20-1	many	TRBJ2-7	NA	TGCAGTGCTAGAGCCAGGGGGGAGTACGAGCAGTACTTC	CSARARGEYEQYF
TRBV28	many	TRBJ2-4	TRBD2	TGTGCCAGCACCAGTGACGGGGAGGGCCAAAACATTCAGTACTTC	CASTSDGEGQNIQYF
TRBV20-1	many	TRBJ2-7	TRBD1	TGCAGTGCTAGGCCAACGGGACAGGGGGCCTACGAGCAGTACTTC	CSARPTGQGAYEQYF
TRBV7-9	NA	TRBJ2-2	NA	TGTGCCAGCAGCCCCTTCGGTGTGTCCGGGGAGCTGTTTTTT	CASSPFGVSGELFF
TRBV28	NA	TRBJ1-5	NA	TGTGCCAGCGTAAAAGATAGCAATCAGCCCCAGCATTTT	CASVKDSNQPQHF
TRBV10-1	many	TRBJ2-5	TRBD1	TGCGCCAGCAGTGAGGAGGGGGCTGGGAAGACCCAGTACTTC	CASSEEGAGKTQYF
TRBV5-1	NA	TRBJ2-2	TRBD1	TGCGCCAGCAGCTCCCCGGACAGGGGATCTATGAACACCGGGGAGCTGTTTTTT	CASSSPDRGSMNTGELFF
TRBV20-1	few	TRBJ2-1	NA	TGCAGATCTAGAGGGGCTCGGGATGAGCAGTTCTTC	CRSRGARDEQFF
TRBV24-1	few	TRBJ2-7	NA	TGTGCCACCAGTGATAATCAGGCGCCCTACGAGCAGTACTTC	CATSDNQAPYEQYF
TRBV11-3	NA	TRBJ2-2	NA	TGTGCCAGCAGCTTTAGGATCACCGGGGAGCTGTTTTTT	CASSFRITGELFF
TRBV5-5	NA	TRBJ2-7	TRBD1	TGTGCCAGCCATACCGGGGACAGGGTGATTGAGCAGTACTTC	CASHTGDRVIEQYF
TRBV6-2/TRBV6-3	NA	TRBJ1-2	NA	TGTGCCAGCACCGACGGGGCAGGGTCCCCGACGTCTAACTATGGCTACACCTTC	CASTDGAGSPTSNYGYTF
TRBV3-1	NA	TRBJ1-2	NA	TGTGCCAGCAGCCAAGATCTGGGTAGCGGCTACACCTTC	CASSQDLGSGYTF
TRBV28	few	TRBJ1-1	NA	TGTGCCAGCAGTTTGGCGGGGATTGGGGTGGGGGCTTTCTTT	CASSLAGIGVGAFF
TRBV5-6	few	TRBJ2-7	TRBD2	TGTGCCAGCAGTCCGATAGCGGGAGGGCCTTCCTACGAGCAGTACTTC	CASSPIAGGPSYEQYF